This T cell receptor beta chain was found in a study of blood T cells in healthy people across ages. A second PCR, run for about 7 to 12 cycles, used a sample-barcoded 5' primer plus a J-beta primer mix. Each TCR beta cDNA got a 12-nucleotide random molecular identifier. Via MiXCR, TCRdb re-called the 5' RACE reads, giving one row per CDR3 protein. Of approximately 1,000,000 distinct CDR3 sequences in the sample, more than 40% were seen once. Whole-study results and caveats: Donor CMV status was unknown, possibly confounding expanded clonotype changes.

The CDR3 extends over 12 amino acids. The germline V gene encodes CDR1 SGHTA and CDR2 FQGTGA. This clonotype was observed a single time. Its antigen is as yet unknown. With a much larger clone just one base away, this may be a read error. The study isolated at least 7 million PBMCs from each sample. The J gene is TRBJ1-1, the V gene TRBV7-3, with TRBD1 as a possible D gene (5 bases). The receptor comes from a woman aged 60-75 years in good health. The sample consisted of blood. CDR3: CASGLEAGKAFF. DNA for the CDR3: TGTGCCAGCGGCTTAGAGGCAGGGAAGGCTTTCTTT.